The present entry profiles one T cell receptor beta chain with its context. The PCR was carried out with 60 Vbeta primers and 13 Jbeta primers. The repertoire was sequenced with immunoSEQ multiplex PCR; TCRdb's copy has only in-frame clones and lacks some. The sample holds roughly 140,000 clones, around 77% seen once. This entry comes from a study of cytomegalovirus exposure and HLA in healthy donors. The CDR3 consists of 16 residues. V shed 2 bases and J shed 4 bases, with 15 bases lying between them. CDR1 is MNHNS, CDR2 SASEGT, per germline. The receptor's source is a woman in her 40s in good health and CMV-seropositive. Sequenced material: PBMCs. The rearrangement joins TRBV6-1 to TRBJ2-1, with D tentatively TRBD2 (6 bases). In DNA, the CDR3 is TGTGCCAGCAGTGAATTCCTGTCTAGCGATTACAATGAGCAGTTCTTC. Its protein product is CASSEFLSSDYNEQFF.